Presented here are 4 T cell receptor beta chains from one specimen sequenced in a study of beta chain features in type 1 diabetes. Of the isolated RNA, all was reverse transcribed, and so the sequenced material was expressed TCRB transcripts. The repertoire was sequenced with immunoSEQ multiplex PCR; TCRdb's copy has only in-frame clones and lacks some. The data show some 270,000 clones, about 7.8% seen once. The sequenced sample was central memory CD4+ T cells from blood. Source of these receptors: a woman younger than 30 in good health.

A few counts support this clone. The chain recombines TRBV14 with TRBJ2-5, with 10 bases matching TRBD2. The germline V gene encodes CDR1 SGHDN and CDR2 FVKESK. The CDR3 contains 16 residues. Unmatched junction bases numbered 9, after V lost 4 bases and J lost 4 bases. CDR3 residues: CASSRFLAGAGETQYF. In DNA, the CDR3 is TGTGCCAGCAGCCGGTTTCTAGCGGGAGCGGGAGAGACCCAGTACTTC.

The sample holds many counts of this clone. The chain carries TRBV7-3 and TRBJ2-3, with 7 bases matching TRBD1. The CDR3 consists of 12 residues. Germline-derived CDR1 and CDR2 are SGHTA and FQGTGA. Trimming removed 2 bases from V and 11 bases from J; junction bases left unmatched: 4. CDR3: CASSLQGEKQYF. DNA for the CDR3: TGTGCCAGCAGCTTACAGGGGGAGAAGCAGTATTTT.

The chain joins TRBV5-1 to TRBJ2-7, with 7 bases fitting TRBD2. Germline V gene data show CDR1 as SGHRS and CDR2 as YFSETQ. The V and J ends lost 4 bases and 4 bases, in that order; junction bases with no gene match: 14. The CDR3 contains 16 residues. The CDR3 reads CASSHDAASGAYEQYF. CDR3 coding DNA: TGCGCCAGCAGCCATGACGCGGCGAGCGGGGCTTACGAGCAGTACTTC.

This clone was detected ten times or more. The J gene is TRBJ2-1, the V gene TRBV6-5, with 7 nucleotides matching TRBD2. This CDR3 has 13 amino acids. The ends lost 6 bases at V and 9 bases at J; junction bases unmatched: 8. The V gene's germline CDR1 is MNHEY and CDR2 SVGAGI. The CDR3 coding sequence is TGTGCCAGCAGACGGACTAGTAGGGGTGAGCAGTTCTTC. Translating it yields CASRRTSRGEQFF.